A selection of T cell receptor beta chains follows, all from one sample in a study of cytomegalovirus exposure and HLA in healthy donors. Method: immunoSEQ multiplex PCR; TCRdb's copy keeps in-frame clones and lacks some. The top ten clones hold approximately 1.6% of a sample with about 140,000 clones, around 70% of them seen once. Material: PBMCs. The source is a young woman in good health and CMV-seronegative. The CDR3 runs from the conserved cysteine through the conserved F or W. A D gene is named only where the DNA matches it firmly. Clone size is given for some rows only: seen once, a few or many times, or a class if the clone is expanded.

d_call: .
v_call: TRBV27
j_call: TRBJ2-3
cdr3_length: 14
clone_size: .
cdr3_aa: CASSRSSSTDTQYF

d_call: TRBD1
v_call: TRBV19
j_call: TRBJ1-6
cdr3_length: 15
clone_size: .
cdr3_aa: CASSFGTGRNSPLHF

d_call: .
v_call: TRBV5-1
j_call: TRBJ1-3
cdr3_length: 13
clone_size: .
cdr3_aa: CASRLDSGNTIYF

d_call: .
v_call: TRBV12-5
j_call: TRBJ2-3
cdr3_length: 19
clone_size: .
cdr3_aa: CASGITVDGGPPGTDTQYF

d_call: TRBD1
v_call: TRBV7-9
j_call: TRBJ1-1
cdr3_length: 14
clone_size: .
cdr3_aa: CASSLATGATEAFF

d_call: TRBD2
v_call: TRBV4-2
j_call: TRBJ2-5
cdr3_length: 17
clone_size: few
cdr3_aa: CASSQIWAGVLEETQYF

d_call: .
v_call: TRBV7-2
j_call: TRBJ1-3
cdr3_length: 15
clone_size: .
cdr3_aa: CASSLRQRTGNTIYF

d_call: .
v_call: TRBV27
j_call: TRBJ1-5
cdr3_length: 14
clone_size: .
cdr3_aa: CASSSSHSNQPQHF

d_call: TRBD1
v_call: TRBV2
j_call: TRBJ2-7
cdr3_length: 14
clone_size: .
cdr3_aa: CASSPRTGGYEQYF

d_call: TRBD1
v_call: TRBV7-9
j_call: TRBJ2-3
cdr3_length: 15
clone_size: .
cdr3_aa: CASSTTQGTKDTQYF

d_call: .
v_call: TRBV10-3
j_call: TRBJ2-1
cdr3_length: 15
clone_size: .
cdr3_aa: CAISGQESSYNEQFF

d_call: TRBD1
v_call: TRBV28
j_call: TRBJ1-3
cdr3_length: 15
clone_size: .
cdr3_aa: CASSLEGAGGNTIYF

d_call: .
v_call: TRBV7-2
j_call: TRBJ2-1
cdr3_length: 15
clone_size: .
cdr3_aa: CASSSPGIALNEQFF

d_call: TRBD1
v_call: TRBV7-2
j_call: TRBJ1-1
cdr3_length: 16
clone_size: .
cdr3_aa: CASSLAIGQGLTEAFF

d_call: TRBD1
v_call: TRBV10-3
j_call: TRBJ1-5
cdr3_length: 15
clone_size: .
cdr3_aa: CAISETTGGNQPQHF

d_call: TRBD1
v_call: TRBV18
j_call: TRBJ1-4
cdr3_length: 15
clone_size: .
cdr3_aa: CASSPTTGVMGKLFF

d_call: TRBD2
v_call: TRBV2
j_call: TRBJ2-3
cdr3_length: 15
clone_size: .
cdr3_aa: CASSILAGGRDTQYF

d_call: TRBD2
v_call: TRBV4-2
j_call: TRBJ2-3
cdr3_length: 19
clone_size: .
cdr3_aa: CASSPYPTSGAGSTDTQYF

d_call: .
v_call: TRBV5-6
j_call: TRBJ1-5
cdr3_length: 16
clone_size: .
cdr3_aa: CASSLAGVLGNQPQHF

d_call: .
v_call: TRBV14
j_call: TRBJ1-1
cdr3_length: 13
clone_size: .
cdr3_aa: CASSSQVNTEAFF

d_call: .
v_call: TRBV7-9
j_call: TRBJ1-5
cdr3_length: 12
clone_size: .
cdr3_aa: CASSFGGDPQHF

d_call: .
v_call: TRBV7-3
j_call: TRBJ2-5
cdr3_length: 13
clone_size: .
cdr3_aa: CASSLSVGETQYF

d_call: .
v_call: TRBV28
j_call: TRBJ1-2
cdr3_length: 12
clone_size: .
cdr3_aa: CAGQGGAYGYTF

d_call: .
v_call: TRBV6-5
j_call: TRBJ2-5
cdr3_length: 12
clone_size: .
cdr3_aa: CASRNGHGTKYF

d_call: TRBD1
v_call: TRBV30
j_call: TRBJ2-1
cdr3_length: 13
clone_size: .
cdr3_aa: CAWKGQDYNEQFF

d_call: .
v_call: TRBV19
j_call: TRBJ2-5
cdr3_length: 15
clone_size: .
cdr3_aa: CASSIGAGAGETQYF

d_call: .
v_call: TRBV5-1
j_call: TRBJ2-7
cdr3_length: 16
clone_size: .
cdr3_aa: CASSLDATKSSYEQYF

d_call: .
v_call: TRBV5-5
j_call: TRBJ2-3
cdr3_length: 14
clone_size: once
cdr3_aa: CASSLAPGADTQYF

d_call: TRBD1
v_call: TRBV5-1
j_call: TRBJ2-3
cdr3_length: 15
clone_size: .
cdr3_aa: CASSSRGRGTDTQYF

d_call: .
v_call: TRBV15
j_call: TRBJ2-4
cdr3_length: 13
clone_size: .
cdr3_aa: CATSNGRPNIQYF

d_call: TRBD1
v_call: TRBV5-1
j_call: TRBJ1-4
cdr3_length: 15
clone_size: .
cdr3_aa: CASSLAGTGNEKLFF

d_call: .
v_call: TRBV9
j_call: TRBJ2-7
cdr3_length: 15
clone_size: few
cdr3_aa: CASSVREGTTHEQYF

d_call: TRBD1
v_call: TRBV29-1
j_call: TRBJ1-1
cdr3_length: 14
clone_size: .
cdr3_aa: CSVAPRQGNTEAFF

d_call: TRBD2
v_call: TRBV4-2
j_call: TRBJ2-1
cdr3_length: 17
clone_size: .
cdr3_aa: CASSPNHLAGGYNEQFF

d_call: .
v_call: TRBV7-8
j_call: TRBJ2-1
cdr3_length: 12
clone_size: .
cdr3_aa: CASSLRVNEQFF

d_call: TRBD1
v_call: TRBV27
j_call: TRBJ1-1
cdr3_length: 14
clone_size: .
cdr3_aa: CASSLSWDRGKAFF

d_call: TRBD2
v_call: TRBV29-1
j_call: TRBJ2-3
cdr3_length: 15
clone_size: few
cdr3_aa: CSVRGAGDNTDTQYF

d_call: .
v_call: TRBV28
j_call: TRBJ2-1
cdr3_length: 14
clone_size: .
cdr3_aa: CASSLRQVRNEQFF

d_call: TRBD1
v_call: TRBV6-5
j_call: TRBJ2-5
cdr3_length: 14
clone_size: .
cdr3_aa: CASRSGQGWETQYF